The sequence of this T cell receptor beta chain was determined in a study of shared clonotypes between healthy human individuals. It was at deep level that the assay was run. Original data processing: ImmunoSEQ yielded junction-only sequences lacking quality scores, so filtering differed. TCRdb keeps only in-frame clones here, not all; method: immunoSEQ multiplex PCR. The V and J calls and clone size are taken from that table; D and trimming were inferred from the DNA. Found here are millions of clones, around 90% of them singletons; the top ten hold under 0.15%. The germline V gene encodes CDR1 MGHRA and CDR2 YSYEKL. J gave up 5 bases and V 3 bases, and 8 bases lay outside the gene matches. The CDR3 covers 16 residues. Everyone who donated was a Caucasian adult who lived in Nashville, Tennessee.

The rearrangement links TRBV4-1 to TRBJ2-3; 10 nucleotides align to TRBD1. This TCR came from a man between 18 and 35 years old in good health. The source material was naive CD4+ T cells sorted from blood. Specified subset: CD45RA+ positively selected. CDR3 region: CASSQRQGARRDTQYF. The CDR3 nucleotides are TGCGCCAGCAGCCAGAGACAGGGGGCGCGTCGAGATACGCAGTATTTT.